The 12 T cell receptor beta chains reported below all come from one sample, sequenced in a study of blood T cell repertoires in COVID-19. Profiled with immunoSEQ multiplex PCR; TCRdb holds only in-frame clones, not every one. The table shows 53,000 or so clones, with around three quarters occurring only once. Sequencing used peripheral blood. These TCRs come from a man between 60 and 70 years old with acute or convalescent COVID-19.

V usage is TRBV5-4 and J usage is TRBJ1-2; D is possibly TRBD1 (6 bases). CDR1 SGHNT and CDR2 YYREEE come from the germline V gene (reference sequence). CDR3 length equals 14 residues. Trimming removed 5 bases at V and 5 bases at J, with 16 bases between. The CDR3 DNA is TGTGCCAGCAGTTCCCTTGGGGACAATTATGGCTACACCTTC. Protein: CASSSLGDNYGYTF.

V usage is TRBV4-3 and J usage is TRBJ2-1; 16 nucleotides agree with TRBD2. Germline V gives CDR1 LGHNA, CDR2 YSLEER. The CDR3 is 19 residues long. V lost 1 base to trimming and J lost 7 bases; unmatched junction nucleotides: 10. The chain's CDR3 is CASSQGQPGLAGGGNEQFF. The DNA of the CDR3 is TGCGCCAGCAGCCAAGGACAACCGGGACTAGCGGGAGGGGGGAATGAGCAGTTCTTC.

This clone was seen only once. The chain links TRBV2 to TRBJ1-2; 8 positions agree with TRBD1. The CDR3 contains 15 residues. V was clipped by 7 bases and J by 7 bases; unmatched bases: 14. CDR1 SNHLY and CDR2 FYNNEI come from the germline V gene. In nucleotides, the CDR3 is TGTGCCAGCATAGCCATCCGGACAGGGAGTGGTGGCTACACCTTC. It specifies CASIAIRTGSGGYTF.

The table lists this clone with a few counts. This chain uses TRBV30 with TRBJ2-5; 8 bases align to TRBD2. The CDR3 consists of 14 residues. J gave up 0 bases and V 1 base, and 1 base lay outside the gene matches. Germline V lookup: CDR1 GTSNPN, CDR2 SVGIG (reference sequence). DNA for the CDR3: TGTGCCTGGAGTGAACTAGCGGACCAAGAGACCCAGTACTTC. Its protein product is CAWSELADQETQYF.

This clone was counted between two and nine times. The chain carries TRBV6-6 and TRBJ1-1; no clear D gene. Per germline, CDR1 MNHNY and CDR2 SVGAGI (reference sequence). The CDR3 length is 13 residues. V was trimmed by 5 bases and J by 0 bases, leaving 7 bases between them. CDR3 in DNA: TGTGCCAGCAGTACACCCATGAACACTGAAGCTTTCTTT. This sequence encodes CASSTPMNTEAFF.

V usage is TRBV7-9 and J usage is TRBJ1-4, with 9 bases identical to TRBD1. Germline V CDR1 and CDR2: SEHNR, FQNEAQ (reference sequence). The CDR3 is 16 residues long. The J segment lost 0 bases and the V segment lost 6 bases, leaving 5 bases of the junction unmatched. CDR3 amino acids: CASSTGTGPTNEKLFF. The CDR3, as DNA: TGTGCCAGCAGTACCGGGACAGGGCCAACTAATGAAAAACTGTTTTTT.

This clone was detected once. The gene calls are TRBV28 and TRBJ1-1, with D perhaps matching TRBD1 (6 bases). This CDR3 is 15 amino acids long. V shed 7 bases and J shed 5 bases, with 20 bases lying between them. The germline V gene has CDR1 MDHEN and CDR2 SYDVKM. For the CDR3, the DNA is TGTGCCAGCATCAAGGGGGGGGCGCAGCGGACTGAAGCTTTCTTT. Translating gives CASIKGGAQRTEAFF.

This clone appeared once. The chain employs TRBV10-1 and TRBJ2-3, with 8 bases identical to TRBD1. J gave up 1 base and V 2 bases, and 5 bases lay outside the gene matches. The CDR3 runs 16 residues. Germline loops: CDR1 WNHNN, CDR2 SYGVQD (reference sequence). This CDR3 reads CASSEPKTGGTDTQYF. For the CDR3, the DNA is TGCGCCAGCAGTGAGCCCAAGACAGGGGGCACAGATACGCAGTATTTT.

The chain is built from TRBV19 and TRBJ1-4; 9 bases map to TRBD1. Germline V CDR1 and CDR2: LNHDA, SQIVND (reference sequence). CDR3 length: 15 residues. Unmatched junction bases numbered 9, after V lost 5 bases and J lost 8 bases. The CDR3 loop is CASSPHGTGKEKLFF. The CDR3 DNA reads TGTGCCAGTAGTCCCCACGGGACAGGGAAGGAAAAACTGTTTTTT.

This chain connects TRBV28 to TRBJ2-7; the match to TRBD1 covers 12 bases. The CDR3 has 16 amino acids. V shed 3 bases and J 3 bases; nucleotides not matched to a gene: 6. Germline CDR1 MDHEN, CDR2 SYDVKM. CDR3 amino acids: CASSLVGQGAFYEQYF. CDR3 DNA: TGTGCCAGCAGTTTGGTGGGACAGGGGGCTTTCTACGAGCAGTACTTC.

V gene TRBV19 combines with J gene TRBJ2-6; tentatively, D is TRBD2 (6 bases). The CDR3 spans 15 residues. V lost 10 bases to trimming and J lost 1 base, with 14 bases between them. Germline values: CDR1 LNHDA, CDR2 SQIVND (reference sequence). This CDR3 is CATHGGSSGANVLTF. The CDR3 nucleotides read TGTGCCACCCATGGAGGGTCGTCTGGGGCCAACGTCCTGACTTTC.

The chain combines TRBV6-2 or TRBV6-3 with TRBJ1-5, with TRBD1 identical over 7 bases. The germline CDR1 and CDR2 sequences are MNHEY and SVGEGT. This CDR3 contains 15 residues. Trimming removed 5 bases from V and 5 bases from J; junction bases left unmatched: 9. The CDR3 sequence is CASSLTGTAHQPQHF. In DNA form, the CDR3 reads TGTGCCAGCAGTCTCACCGGGACAGCCCATCAGCCCCAGCATTTT.